What follows are 31 T cell receptor beta chains derived from one specimen sequenced in a study of Ad26.COV2.S vaccination and SARS-CoV-2 variants. Assay used: immunoSEQ multiplex PCR; TCRdb lists only in-frame clones, some missing. The sample contains 380,000 or so clones, approximately 90% of which appear only once. Treatment given: roughly 18 received Ad26.COV2.S at low or high dose, single or two shots; about 5 received placebo; per-sample allocation not given. Specimens were obtained on day 63 following the first vaccine or placebo injection. The specimen was peripheral blood, collected in a trial of Ad26.COV2.S vaccine versus placebo. The source of these receptors is a person between 18 and 65 years old who received the Ad26.COV2.S COVID-19 vaccine or a placebo.

The V and J genes are TRBV18 and TRBJ2-2; D possibly uses TRBD1 or TRBD2 (5 bases each). This CDR3 contains 18 residues. V lost 4 bases to trimming and J lost 6 bases, with 24 bases between them. In germline, CDR1 is KGHSH, CDR2 LQKENI. CDR3 amino acids: CASSRLATGTRSPGELFF. The CDR3 coding sequence is TGTGCCAGCTCACGTTTGGCTACCGGGACCAGATCCCCCGGGGAGCTGTTTTTT.

This chain uses TRBV2 with TRBJ2-1, with TRBD1 matching 7 bases. Losses at the gene ends were 7 bases for V and 6 bases for J; bases not matched to a gene: 9. The CDR3 consists of 14 residues. The germline gives CDR1 SNHLY, CDR2 FYNNEI. The CDR3 coding sequence is TGTGCCAGCAAGCAGACAGGGCGCTTCAATGAGCAGTTCTTC. Its translation: CASKQTGRFNEQFF.

The chain links TRBV11-2 to TRBJ2-5; 9 bases map to TRBD1. The CDR3 is 15 residues long. Germline CDR1 SGHAT, CDR2 FQNNGV. The trim removed 8 bases at V and 4 bases at J, leaving 11 bases unmatched. The CDR3 DNA sequence: TGTGCCAGCCTCCCAACGACAGGGGGGCGAGAGACCCAGTACTTC. Protein: CASLPTTGGRETQYF.

This chain uses TRBV10-2 with TRBJ1-2, with D unresolved. Per germline, CDR1 WSHSY and CDR2 SAAADI. CDR3 length equals 15 residues. V was clipped by 0 bases and J by 0 bases, with 8 bases between them. This CDR3 is CASSESTLSNYGYTF. The CDR3 DNA reads TGCGCCAGCAGTGAGTCCACCTTATCTAACTATGGCTACACCTTC.

This clone was recorded once. This chain connects TRBV14 to TRBJ1-1; TRBD1 aligns across 9 bases. CDR3 length equals 15 residues. Germline values: CDR1 SGHDN, CDR2 FVKESK. The J segment lost 1 base and the V segment lost 4 bases, leaving 4 bases of the junction unmatched. The CDR3 nucleotides read TGTGCCAGCAGCCCGCCGGGACAGGGGAACACTGAAGCTTTCTTT. This gives the protein CASSPPGQGNTEAFF.

This chain uses TRBV4-2 with TRBJ2-6; D not certain. The CDR3 loop spans 16 amino acids. Germline V gives CDR1 LGHNA, CDR2 YNFKEQ. V gave up 1 base and J gave up 3 bases, with 10 bases separating them. The CDR3 here is CASSQVWPLGANVLTF. In nucleotides, the CDR3 is TGTGCCAGCAGCCAAGTTTGGCCGCTTGGGGCCAACGTCCTGACTTTC.

This rearrangement joins TRBV5-1 to TRBJ2-7; 7 bases align to TRBD2. The CDR3 sequence is 13 residues long. Germline lookup yields CDR1 SGHRS and CDR2 YFSETQ. V shed 4 bases and J 6 bases; nucleotides not matched to a gene: 7. The CDR3 here is CASSLPLAAEQYF. CDR3 nucleotide sequence: TGCGCCAGCAGCCTCCCGCTAGCGGCCGAGCAGTACTTC.

This clone has only a few counts. This chain joins TRBV7-9 and TRBJ2-3; TRBD2 aligns across 14 bases. Germline CDR1 is SEHNR and CDR2 is FQNEAQ (reference sequence). The CDR3 length is 16 residues. Trimming removed 4 bases from V and 4 bases from J; junction bases left unmatched: 4. CDR3 region: CASSWGLAGDADTQYF. DNA for the CDR3: TGTGCCAGCAGCTGGGGACTAGCGGGGGATGCAGATACGCAGTATTTT.

The rearrangement uses TRBV6-5 and TRBJ1-2, with D perhaps matching TRBD1 (5 bases). The length of the CDR3 is 16 residues. CDR1 and CDR2 (germline): MNHEY, SVGAGI. V shed 0 bases and J shed 6 bases, with 17 bases lying between them. This CDR3 is CASSYSIGGPGHGYTF. The CDR3 DNA is TGTGCCAGCAGTTACTCGATTGGGGGTCCTGGCCATGGCTACACCTTC.

The V gene is TRBV7-2, the J gene TRBJ2-5; TRBD2 agrees at 12 bases. Germline lookup yields CDR1 SGHTA and CDR2 FQGNSA. CDR3 length: 15 amino acids. The ends lost 3 bases at V and 5 bases at J; junction bases unmatched: 4. CDR3 sequence (DNA): TGTGCCAGCAGCTTGCTAGCGGGGGGGCCCGAGACCCAGTACTTC. Translation: CASSLLAGGPETQYF. Using reference TRBV7-2 and TRBJ2-5 for the parts outside the CDR3, the full variable domain is GAGVSQSPSNKVTEKGKDVELRCDPISGHTALYWYRQSLGQGLEFLIYFQGNSAPDKSGLPSDRFSAERTGGSVSTLTIQRTQQEDSAVYLCASSLLAGGPETQYFGPGTRLLVL.

V usage is TRBV18 and J usage is TRBJ1-5; D unclear. Germline CDR1 is KGHSH and CDR2 is LQKENI. The ends were cut back, 2 bases at V and 4 bases at J, with 15 bases in the middle. This CDR3 is built from 16 residues. The CDR3 sequence is CASSPGGGVGNQPQHF. The CDR3 nucleotides are TGTGCCAGCTCACCAGGTGGCGGGGTTGGTAATCAGCCCCAGCATTTT. The full variable domain, completed using reference TRBV18 and TRBJ1-5, is NAGVMQNPRHLVRRRGQEARLRCSPMKGHSHVYWYRQLPEEGLKFMVYLQKENIIDESGMPKERFSAEFPKEGPSILRIQQVVRGDSAAYFCASSPGGGVGNQPQHFGDGTRLSIL.

The chain employs TRBV7-3 and TRBJ1-2; D is unresolved. The CDR3 runs to 15 residues. The V end lost 5 bases, the J end lost 1 base, and 14 bases lay between the germline ends. Germline V gene data show CDR1 as SGHTA and CDR2 as FQGTGA. The CDR3 spells CASSKRCWFNYGYTF. The CDR3, as DNA: TGTGCCAGCAGCAAAAGATGTTGGTTTAACTATGGCTACACCTTC.

This clone has a handful of counts. The chain is built from TRBV19 and TRBJ1-2; TRBD1 might be the D (6 bases). V lost 6 bases to trimming and J lost 3 bases, with 26 bases between them. Germline CDR1 is LNHDA and CDR2 is SQIVND (reference sequence). This CDR3 spans 18 amino acids. The CDR3 here is CASSPYLRDILVDYGYTF. CDR3 DNA: TGTGCCAGTAGCCCCTACCTCCGGGACATCCTTGTGGACTATGGCTACACCTTC. Full variable domain (remainder filled in from reference TRBV19 and TRBJ1-2): DGGITQSPKYLFRKEGQNVTLSCEQNLNHDAMYWYRQDPGQGLRLIYYSQIVNDFQKGDIAEGYSVSREKKESFPLTVTSAQKNPTAFYLCASSPYLRDILVDYGYTFGSGTRLTVV.

V is TRBV9 and J is TRBJ2-6; D is undetermined. CDR1 and CDR2 (germline): SGDLS, YYNGEE. V lost 0 bases to trimming and J lost 0 bases, with 7 bases between them. The CDR3 sequence is 16 residues long. The CDR3 DNA is TGTGCCAGCAGCGTAGCGTCGGGCTCTGGGGCCAACGTCCTGACTTTC. Protein product: CASSVASGSGANVLTF.

The count of this clone is one. The chain carries TRBV2 and TRBJ1-5; TRBD1 might be the D (5 bases). The germline V and J ends were trimmed by 7 bases and 0 bases, with 13 bases remaining between them. Germline CDR1 reads SNHLY; CDR2 reads FYNNEI. The CDR3 extends over 15 amino acids. The CDR3 nucleotides read TGTGCCAGCAAAGGGACGGTTTATAGCAATCAGCCCCAGCATTTT. Its protein product is CASKGTVYSNQPQHF. Full variable domain (rest looked up from reference TRBV2 and TRBJ1-5): EPEVTQTPSHQVTQMGQEVILRCVPISNHLYFYWYRQILGQKVEFLVSFYNNEISEKSEIFDDQFSVERPDGSNFTLKIRSTKLEDSAMYFCASKGTVYSNQPQHFGDGTRLSIL.

V gene TRBV21-1 combines with J gene TRBJ2-7; TRBD1 is the table's D call, not checked against the DNA. TRBV21-1 is recorded as a pseudogene. CDR3 size: 16 residues. The CDR3 loop is CASSKRDSQRGYEQYF. CDR3 nucleotide sequence: TGTGCCAGCAGCAAAAGGGACAGCCAAAGGGGCTACGAGCAGTACTTC.

This clone was detected a few times. This sample also contains other DNA sequences that code for the same CDR3. The chain has TRBV28 and TRBJ1-2; TRBD1 is a possible D gene (5 bases). V was cut by 6 bases and J by 1 base, with 12 bases left in between. Germline-derived CDR1 and CDR2 are MDHEN and SYDVKM. The CDR3 consists of 14 residues. The CDR3 DNA reads as TGTGCCAGCAGCTCAGGGAGGGGTAACTATGGCTACACCTTC. It is translated as CASSSGRGNYGYTF.

This rearrangement joins TRBV13 to TRBJ2-7; 10 positions agree with TRBD1. The CDR3 consists of 16 residues. V lost 0 bases to trimming and J lost 2 bases; unmatched junction nucleotides: 4. CDR1 is PRHDT and CDR2 is FYEKMQ in the germline V gene (reference sequence). CDR3 in amino acids: CASSLGGTGVPYEQYF. The CDR3, as DNA: TGTGCCAGCAGCTTAGGCGGGACAGGGGTACCCTACGAGCAGTACTTC.

The V and J genes are TRBV3-1 (or the pseudogene TRBV3-2) and TRBJ1-4; 8 positions agree with TRBD1. The CDR3 contains 15 residues. V dropped 3 bases and J dropped 0; count of bases not matched to a gene: 0. Per germline, CDR1 LGHDT and CDR2 YNNKEL (reference sequence). CDR3 nucleotide sequence: TGTGCCAGCAGCCAGGACAGGGCAACTAATGAAAAACTGTTTTTT. As protein: CASSQDRATNEKLFF.

The chain carries TRBV5-1 and TRBJ2-6; D is tentatively TRBD1 or TRBD2 (5 bases each). CDR3 length equals 17 residues. Germline V gene lookup returns CDR1 SGHRS and CDR2 YFSETQ. Trimming shortened V by 4 bases and J by 0 bases, and 14 bases separated the two germline ends. The CDR3 protein is CASSQGTVRSGANVLTF. Here the CDR3 DNA reads TGCGCCAGCAGCCAAGGGACGGTTCGCTCTGGGGCCAACGTCCTGACTTTC.

The chain carries TRBV5-1 and TRBJ2-7; D gene uncertain. The CDR3 extends over 13 amino acids. V gave up 2 bases and J gave up 2 bases, with 8 bases separating them. Germline CDR1 reads SGHRS; CDR2 reads YFSETQ. CDR3 nucleotide sequence: TGCGCCAGCAGCTTAGACATTACCTACGAGCAGTACTTC. Its protein product is CASSLDITYEQYF. Variable domain in full (rest from reference TRBV5-1 and TRBJ2-7): KAGVTQTPRYLIKTRGQQVTLSCSPISGHRSVSWYQQTPGQGLQFLFEYFSETQRNKGNFPGRFSGRQFSNSRSEMNVSTLELGDSALYLCASSLDITYEQYFGPGTRLTVT.

This chain links TRBV20-1 with TRBJ2-3, with D uncertain. Germline V gene sequence: CDR1 DFQATT, CDR2 SNEGSKA (reference sequence). Trimming shortened V by 3 bases and J by 2 bases, and 9 bases separated the two germline ends. The CDR3 has 13 amino acids. The DNA of the CDR3 is TGCAGTGCTAGTATCGGTTCCACAGATACGCAGTATTTT. Translation gives CSASIGSTDTQYF.

V usage is TRBV3-1 (or the pseudogene TRBV3-2) and J usage is TRBJ2-7, with D possibly TRBD1 on 6 matching bases. This CDR3 region has 12 residues. Germline V CDR1 and CDR2: LGHDT, YNNKEL (reference sequence). V lost 5 bases and J 4 bases, leaving 9 bases between the germline ends. The CDR3 DNA sequence: TGTGCCAGCAGCAGCACAGGGTACGAGCAGTACTTC. This sequence encodes CASSSTGYEQYF.

The V call is TRBV27, the J call TRBJ1-6; TRBD1 is a possible D gene (6 bases). The CDR3 totals 14 residues. Trimming took 6 bases from V and 10 from J, leaving 16 bases between them. Germline-derived CDR1 and CDR2 are MNHEY and SMNVEV (reference sequence). CDR3 sequence: CASREPGARSPLHF. The CDR3 nucleotides are TGTGCCAGCAGGGAGCCGGGGGCTCGATCACCCCTCCACTTT.

This rearrangement joins TRBV7-2 to TRBJ1-2, with 12 bases matching TRBD1. The trim removed 2 bases at V and 8 bases at J, leaving 3 bases unmatched. Germline V gene data show CDR1 as SGHTA and CDR2 as FQGNSA. The CDR3 is 14 residues long. CDR3 sequence: CASSLPGTGGGYTF. The CDR3 DNA sequence: TGTGCCAGCAGCTTACCCGGGACAGGGGGCGGCTACACCTTC.

This rearrangement joins TRBV5-6 to TRBJ1-3; D is ambiguous. The CDR3 totals 14 residues. Per germline, CDR1 SGHDT and CDR2 YYEEEE. V lost 1 base, J lost 2 bases, and 7 bases lay in between. The CDR3 protein is CASSLTATGNTIYF. The CDR3, as DNA: TGTGCCAGCAGCTTGACTGCCACTGGAAACACCATATATTTT.

V is TRBV2 and J is TRBJ1-6, with D unresolved. V was pared by 4 bases and J by 6 bases, with 4 bases between. CDR3 length: 12 amino acids. Germline CDR1 and CDR2: SNHLY and FYNNEI. CDR3 region: CASSVGNSPLHF. The CDR3 nucleotides read TGTGCCAGCAGTGTGGGTAATTCACCCCTCCACTTT.

The rearrangement uses TRBV7-2 and TRBJ1-5, with D unresolved. With 1 base removed from V and 2 bases from J, the gap between germline ends came to 6 bases. Germline CDR1 SGHTA, CDR2 FQGNSA. The CDR3 length is 14 residues. CDR3 residues: CASSLGARNQPQHF. The DNA for the CDR3 is TGTGCCAGCAGCTTAGGGGCTCGCAATCAGCCCCAGCATTTT.

This chain joins TRBV19 and TRBJ2-3, with 9 bases identical to TRBD1. The trim removed 7 bases at V and 1 base at J, leaving 3 bases unmatched. Germline CDR1 is LNHDA and CDR2 is SQIVND (reference sequence). The CDR3 runs 14 residues. CDR3 in DNA: TGTGCCAGTACCACAGGGGGCGGCACAGATACGCAGTATTTT. Amino acid sequence: CASTTGGGTDTQYF.

The chain joins TRBV7-2 to TRBJ2-3; D is possibly TRBD1 (6 bases). Per germline, CDR1 SGHTA and CDR2 FQGNSA. The CDR3 runs 14 residues. V lost 5 bases, J lost 3 bases, and 12 bases lay in between. In DNA form, the CDR3 reads TGTGCCAGCAGCCCTCAACAGGGAACAGATACGCAGTATTTT. This encodes CASSPQQGTDTQYF.

The chain is built from TRBV7-8 and TRBJ2-7; D unclear. Trimming pared 4 bases from V and 0 bases from J, leaving 7 bases between. Germline V gives CDR1 SGHVS, CDR2 FQNEAQ. This CDR3 has 13 amino acids. This chain's CDR3 is CASSSFSSYEQYF. For the CDR3, the DNA is TGTGCCAGCAGCTCTTTTAGCTCCTACGAGCAGTACTTC.